The present entry profiles one T cell receptor (beta chain) with its context. Its matching antigen is unknown. This specimen belongs to a study of shared clonotypes between healthy human individuals. Study outcomes and limitations: Larger richness was generally estimated for naive than memory subsets.

CDR3 size: 13 residues. The V end lost 1 base, the J end lost 2 bases, and 5 bases lay between the germline ends. Germline V gives CDR1 MNHNS, CDR2 SASEGT. Generated by immunoSEQ multiplex PCR, the TCRdb table keeps only in-frame clones and is missing some. This sample carries about 380,000 clones, roughly 96% of them seen once, and the ten largest clones take about 0.32%. The V gene is TRBV6-1, the J gene TRBJ2-5; D gene uncertain. The clonotype comes from a man under 40 in good health. The specimen sequenced was memory CD8+ T cells sorted from blood. The subset: CD45RO+ cells pooled with CCR7-negative TemRA cells. CDR3 coding DNA: TGTGCCAGCAGTGAAGGCTTTCAAGAGACCCAGTACTTC. As protein: CASSEGFQETQYF.